This TCR beta chain was retrieved from a study of CD8 T cells in Susac syndrome. Trimming at V came to 4 bases and at J to 0 bases, leaving 3 bases not matched to a gene. The CDR3 runs 15 residues. Germline assignment: CDR1 SQVTM and CDR2 ANQGSEA. Concerning this clonotype itself: As yet, its antigen is unknown.

Sequencing of TCR beta was carried out in blood CD8+ and CD4+ T cells. Controls matched for sex and age were healthy donors. After extraction with the RNeasy kit, roughly 0.45 to 1 ug of the RNA was reverse transcribed using random hexamers. Via MiXCR, TCRdb re-called the immunoSEQ multiplex PCR reads, giving one row per CDR3 protein. Here the sample spans 130,000 to 150,000 distinct CDR3 sequences, approximately 93% being singletons. Study-level findings and limits: It was acknowledged in the study that the number of individuals who were included in its TCR sequencing and HLA analysis was relatively small.

V usage is TRBV29-1 and J usage is TRBJ2-1, with 10 bases that match TRBD1. Material for sequencing was CD4+ T cells from PBMCs. The clonotype originates from a human donor in good health. CDR3 amino acids: CSVVDRGRSYNEQFF. CDR3 nucleotide sequence: TGCAGCGTTGTAGACAGGGGGCGCTCCTACAATGAGCAGTTCTTC.